This T cell receptor (beta chain) comes out of a study of identical twins. The study, taken as a whole, reports: Conclusions were based on cross-sectional statistical analysis, without following the same donors. In beta out-of-frame sequences, the excess sharing between twins was weaker. Sequences that were out-of-frame, alpha and twin-shared displayed an excess of low generation probability.

Trimming cost V 3 bases and J 5 bases; bases outside gene matches: 5. The CDR3 has 13 residues. Germline values: CDR1 DFQATT, CDR2 SNEGSKA (reference sequence). Concerning this clonotype: The antigen remains unidentified.

Via MiXCR, TCRdb re-called the 5' RACE reads, giving one row per CDR3 protein. The table lists some 1,700,000 distinct CDR3 sequences, about 31% of them singletons. The sequence came from a newborn girl in good health. The sequencing sample was made of cord blood. The chain carries TRBV20-1 and TRBJ2-5, with 8 bases lining up with TRBD2. CDR3 residues: CSARRTSMETQYF. As DNA, the CDR3 is TGCAGTGCTAGGAGGACTAGCATGGAGACCCAGTACTTC.